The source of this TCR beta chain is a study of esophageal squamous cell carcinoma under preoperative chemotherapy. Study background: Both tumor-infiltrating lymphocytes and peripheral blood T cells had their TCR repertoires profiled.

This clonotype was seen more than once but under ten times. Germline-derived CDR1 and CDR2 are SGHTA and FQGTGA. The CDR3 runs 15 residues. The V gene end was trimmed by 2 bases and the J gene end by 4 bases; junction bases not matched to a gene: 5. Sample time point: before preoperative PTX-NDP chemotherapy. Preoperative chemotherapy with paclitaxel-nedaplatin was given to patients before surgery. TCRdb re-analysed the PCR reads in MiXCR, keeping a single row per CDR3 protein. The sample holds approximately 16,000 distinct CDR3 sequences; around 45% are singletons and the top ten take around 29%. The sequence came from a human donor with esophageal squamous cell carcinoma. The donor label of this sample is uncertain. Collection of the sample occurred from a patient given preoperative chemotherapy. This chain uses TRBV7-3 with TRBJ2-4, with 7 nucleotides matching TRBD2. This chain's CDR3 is CASSLGLGAKNIQYF. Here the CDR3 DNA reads TGTGCCAGCAGCTTAGGACTAGGTGCAAAAAACATTCAGTACTTC.